The 26 T cell receptor beta chains listed next were all sequenced from one sample in a study of cytomegalovirus exposure and HLA in healthy donors. Profiled with immunoSEQ multiplex PCR; TCRdb holds only in-frame clones, not every one. The sample consists of 150,000 to 200,000 clones, about 80% of them appearing once. What was sequenced was PBMCs. The receptors originated from a woman aged 18-35 years in good health and CMV-seropositive.

The chain is built from TRBV7-3 and TRBJ1-5; D unresolved. Germline V lookup: CDR1 SGHTA, CDR2 FQGTGA. V shed 5 bases and J shed 3 bases, with 8 bases lying between them. The CDR3 consists of 13 residues. CDR3 bases: TGTGCCAGCAGCCCAGAAGTCAATCAGCCCCAGCATTTT. Translation: CASSPEVNQPQHF.

This chain connects TRBV2 to TRBJ2-1; D remains unclear. This CDR3 has 13 amino acids. In germline, CDR1 is SNHLY, CDR2 FYNNEI. The V gene lost 8 bases and the J gene lost 0 bases, with 8 bases spanning the gap. The CDR3 spells CASCGSSYNEQFF. As DNA, the CDR3 is TGTGCCAGCTGTGGCAGCTCCTACAATGAGCAGTTCTTC.

The rearrangement links TRBV29-1 to TRBJ1-2, with 7 bases that match TRBD1. The V segment lost 4 bases and the J segment 7 bases; nucleotides outside the gene matches: 6. The germline V gene has CDR1 SQVTM and CDR2 ANQGSEA. This CDR3 region has 12 residues. The CDR3 bases are TGCAGCGTTGTCAGGGGGTTAGCTGGCTACACCTTC. It is translated as CSVVRGLAGYTF.

The rearrangement uses TRBV19 and TRBJ1-2; TRBD1 matches at 7 bases. V shed 5 bases and J 6 bases; nucleotides not matched to a gene: 18. Germline V lookup: CDR1 LNHDA, CDR2 SQIVND (reference sequence). The CDR3 totals 17 residues. The chain's CDR3 is CASSPRTGTVVVDGYTF. The CDR3 DNA reads TGTGCCAGTAGTCCCCGGACAGGTACGGTTGTAGTTGATGGCTACACCTTC.

V is TRBV15 and J is TRBJ1-4, with D unresolved. This CDR3 comprises 16 residues. CDR1 is LNHNV and CDR2 is YYDKDF in the germline V gene (reference sequence). Deletions cut 1 base from V and 8 bases from J, with 17 bases between. CDR3 protein: CATSRAGYGYEEKLFF. For the CDR3, the DNA is TGTGCCACCAGCAGAGCCGGATACGGGTATGAGGAAAAACTGTTTTTT. Full variable domain (remainder filled in from reference TRBV15 and TRBJ1-4): DAMVIQNPRYQVTQFGKPVTLSCSQTLNHNVMYWYQQKSSQAPKLLFHYYDKDFNNEADTPDNFQSRRPNTSFCFLDIRSPGLGDTAMYLCATSRAGYGYEEKLFFGSGTQLSVL.

This clone was counted once. The chain links TRBV5-4 to TRBJ2-5; 8 positions agree with TRBD2. Losses at the gene ends were 0 bases for V and 5 bases for J; bases not matched to a gene: 9. The CDR3 is 16 residues long. The V gene's germline CDR1 is SGHNT and CDR2 YYREEE (reference sequence). This CDR3 is CASSLGPAGAEETQYF. CDR3 nucleotide sequence: TGTGCCAGCAGCTTGGGCCCAGCGGGGGCGGAGGAGACCCAGTACTTC.

This chain connects TRBV11-2 to TRBJ1-2, with 8 bases fitting TRBD1. The CDR3 is 17 amino acids. The ends lost 5 bases at V and 3 bases at J; junction bases unmatched: 14. In germline, CDR1 is SGHAT, CDR2 FQNNGV. DNA for the CDR3: TGTGCCAGCAGCAAAAACCCGGGACAGGTCGTTGACTATGGCTACACCTTC. This gives the protein CASSKNPGQVVDYGYTF.

CDR3 in DNA: TGTGCCAGCAGTAAAGACACAGGGCGTCAGCCCCAGCATTTT. Translation: CASSKDTGRQPQHF. The rearrangement uses TRBV6-6 and TRBJ1-5, with D possibly being TRBD1 (6 bases). Per germline, CDR1 MNHNY and CDR2 SVGAGI (reference sequence). The CDR3 totals 14 residues. The V end lost 5 bases, the J end lost 6 bases, and 14 bases lay between the germline ends.

The sample holds one count of this clone. The rearrangement links TRBV6-1 to TRBJ2-2; tentative D call: TRBD2 (5 bases). V was cut by 7 bases and J by 0 bases, with 9 bases left in between. CDR1 MNHNS and CDR2 SASEGT come from the germline V gene. The CDR3 is 14 residues long. CDR3 in amino acids: CASITGANTGELFF. Here the CDR3 DNA reads TGTGCCAGCATAACCGGGGCGAACACCGGGGAGCTGTTTTTT.

The chain carries TRBV6-5 and TRBJ1-1; D uncertain. This CDR3 has 13 amino acids. Deletions cut 5 bases from V and 0 bases from J, with 7 bases between. The V gene's germline CDR1 is MNHEY and CDR2 SVGAGI. CDR3 bases: TGTGCCAGCAGTGCTGGAGTGAACACTGAAGCTTTCTTT. This encodes CASSAGVNTEAFF.

The chain uses TRBV5-1 and TRBJ2-5; D possibly corresponds to TRBD2 (5 bases). The ends were cut back, 1 base at V and 5 bases at J, with 15 bases in the middle. The CDR3 contains 15 residues. Germline CDR1 and CDR2: SGHRS and YFSETQ. The CDR3 region is CASSLLGGGGETQYF. The CDR3 nucleotides are TGCGCCAGCAGCTTGTTGGGTGGAGGTGGCGAGACCCAGTACTTC.

The chain is built from TRBV7-9 and TRBJ2-1; 12 nucleotides agree with TRBD2. The length of the CDR3 is 18 residues. Germline trimming cut 2 bases from V and 4 bases from J; bases unmatched to any gene: 9. Germline CDR1 is SEHNR and CDR2 is FQNEAQ (reference sequence). For the CDR3, the DNA is TGTGCCAGCAGCTTAACGCTCCGACTAGCGGGGGATTACAATGAGCAGTTCTTC. This encodes CASSLTLRLAGDYNEQFF.

This chain links TRBV5-1 with TRBJ1-1; a possible D gene is TRBD1 (5 bases). This CDR3 has 14 amino acids. CDR1 is SGHRS and CDR2 is YFSETQ in the germline V gene. The V and J ends lost 4 bases and 0 bases respectively, with 10 bases between them. CDR3 region: CASSQGWMNTEAFF. The CDR3 coding sequence is TGCGCCAGCAGCCAGGGATGGATGAACACTGAAGCTTTCTTT.

V usage is TRBV11-1 and J usage is TRBJ2-6; TRBD1 matches at 7 bases. CDR1 is SGHAT and CDR2 is FQDESV in the germline V gene (reference sequence). There are 18 residues in the CDR3. V trimming: 4 bases; J trimming: 0 bases; junction bases outside the gene matches: 9. CDR3 sequence reads: CASSYTGTAFSGANVLTF. The CDR3 DNA sequence: TGTGCCAGCAGCTATACCGGGACAGCGTTCTCTGGGGCCAACGTCCTGACTTTC.

The V gene is TRBV7-2, the J gene TRBJ2-3; TRBD2 agrees at 7 bases. The germline CDR1 and CDR2 sequences are SGHTA and FQGNSA. The J segment lost 2 bases and the V segment lost 5 bases, leaving 7 bases of the junction unmatched. There are 15 residues in the CDR3. DNA for the CDR3: TGTGCCAGCAGCAACCCGGGGGGTTTCACAGATACGCAGTATTTT. Its protein product is CASSNPGGFTDTQYF.

The chain couples TRBV10-3 to TRBJ2-7, with D possibly being TRBD2 (5 bases). Per the germline V gene, CDR1 is ENHRY and CDR2 is SYGVKD. Trimming took 5 bases from V and 6 from J, leaving 11 bases between them. This CDR3 is built from 12 residues. CDR3 DNA: TGTGCCATCAGTACGGACGAGGGCGAGCAGTACTTC. Translating gives CAISTDEGEQYF.

The CDR3 here is CASSLARTHLETQYF. The DNA of the CDR3 is TGTGCCAGCAGCTTAGCCAGGACACACCTTGAGACCCAGTACTTC. This chain joins TRBV7-2 and TRBJ2-5; D might be TRBD1 (5 bases). Trimming shortened V by 0 bases and J by 5 bases, and 13 bases separated the two germline ends. The germline V gene encodes CDR1 SGHTA and CDR2 FQGNSA. The CDR3 extends over 15 amino acids.

This chain links TRBV7-9 with TRBJ1-6; TRBD1 aligns across 7 bases. The CDR3 has 15 amino acids. The junction had 4 bases not matched to a gene; V was cut back by 3 bases and J by 5 bases. In germline, CDR1 is SEHNR, CDR2 FQNEAQ (reference sequence). In DNA, the CDR3 is TGTGCCAGCAGCTTTCGGACAGGAGATAATTCACCCCTCCACTTT. This translates into CASSFRTGDNSPLHF.

This clone was detected a few times. The chain is built from TRBV6-1 and TRBJ1-6; perhaps TRBD1 as D (6 bases). The CDR3 is made up of 18 amino acids. The germline V and J ends were trimmed by 0 bases and 3 bases, with 15 bases remaining between them. Germline lookup yields CDR1 MNHNS and CDR2 SASEGT. CDR3 nucleotides: TGTGCCAGCAGTGAAGCGATCAGGGGTGGGAGCTATAATTCACCCCTCCACTTT. It is translated as CASSEAIRGGSYNSPLHF.

This clone was seen many times. The chain combines TRBV5-1 with TRBJ1-1; D is unresolved. Trimming took off 5 bases at V and 9 bases at J, with 17 bases between the two ends. Germline assignment: CDR1 SGHRS and CDR2 YFSETQ. This CDR3 has 13 residues. CDR3 sequence: CASSWNTERQAFF. In DNA form, the CDR3 reads TGCGCCAGCAGTTGGAACACGGAGCGCCAAGCTTTCTTT.

This chain connects TRBV4-1 to TRBJ1-1; TRBD1 is a possible D gene (5 bases). This CDR3 is built from 17 residues. The germline V gene encodes CDR1 MGHRA and CDR2 YSYEKL. Trimming took 2 bases from V and 5 from J, leaving 21 bases between them. CDR3 in DNA: TGCGCCAGCAGCCAAAGAAGTCAGGGAAGGCCGGGTACTGAAGCTTTCTTT. Translated: CASSQRSQGRPGTEAFF.

This clone was recorded only once. The rearrangement uses TRBV5-1 and TRBJ2-7; the D gene is possibly TRBD1 (7 bases). There are 15 residues in the CDR3. V lost 0 bases and J 2 bases, leaving 12 bases between the germline ends. Germline loops: CDR1 SGHRS, CDR2 YFSETQ. CDR3 sequence (DNA): TGCGCCAGCAGCTTGGCTACAGGGGAGGCCTACGAGCAGTACTTC. This codes for CASSLATGEAYEQYF.

V and J are TRBV4-1 and TRBJ2-1; the D gene is possibly TRBD2 (6 bases). This CDR3 has 14 residues. Per the germline V gene, CDR1 is MGHRA and CDR2 is YSYEKL. V was cut by 4 bases and J by 6 bases, with 13 bases left in between. As DNA, the CDR3 is TGCGCCAGCAGCCCGGGACTCCTAGGCAATGAGCAGTTCTTC. Protein: CASSPGLLGNEQFF.

The rearrangement links TRBV4-1 to TRBJ1-2; D is perhaps TRBD1 (6 bases). Trimming removed 7 bases from V and 5 bases from J, with 23 bases in between. This CDR3 comprises 16 residues. Per germline, CDR1 MGHRA and CDR2 YSYEKL. CDR3 sequence (DNA): TGCGCCAGCACCCATACCGGTGAAGGGGGTGGGTATGGCTACACCTTC. Protein sequence: CASTHTGEGGGYGYTF.

This clone was observed many times. This sequence joins TRBV7-6 and TRBJ1-1; no clear D gene. The ends were cut back, 1 base at V and 2 bases at J, with 8 bases in the middle. Germline assignment: CDR1 SGHVS and CDR2 FNYEAQ. The CDR3 totals 14 residues. The CDR3 coding sequence is TGTGCCAGCAGCTTAGGGAGCGGAAACACTGAAGCTTTCTTT. This encodes CASSLGSGNTEAFF.

The chain employs TRBV29-1 and TRBJ2-1, with 10 bases matching TRBD2. CDR1 SQVTM and CDR2 ANQGSEA come from the germline V gene. The CDR3 has 14 residues. Trimming removed 7 bases from V and 8 bases from J; junction bases left unmatched: 11. The CDR3 nucleotides read TGCAGCGCGGGACCGGGACTAGCGATGCATGAGCAGTTCTTC. Translating gives CSAGPGLAMHEQFF.